Each of the 22 T cell receptor beta chains below was sequenced from the same sample in a study of cytomegalovirus exposure and HLA in healthy donors. It was with 60 Vbeta and 13 Jbeta primers that the PCR ran. The table came from immunoSEQ multiplex PCR; TCRdb's copy has only in-frame clones and leaves some out. Of around 65,000 clones in the sample, about 75% were seen once. The sequenced sample was PBMCs. All receptors come from a woman aged 30 to 39 in good health and CMV-seropositive.

The V and J genes are TRBV27 and TRBJ2-1; D is perhaps TRBD2 (6 bases). Germline values: CDR1 MNHEY, CDR2 SMNVEV (reference sequence). V shed 8 bases and J shed 6 bases, with 8 bases lying between them. This CDR3 has 11 amino acids. This CDR3 reads CASGGVNEQFF. The CDR3, as DNA: TGTGCCAGCGGCGGGGTCAATGAGCAGTTCTTC.

The chain links TRBV5-4 to TRBJ2-7; 15 nucleotides align to TRBD2. This CDR3 has 18 amino acids. CDR1 and CDR2 from the germline V gene are SGHNT and YYREEE (reference sequence). Trimming took 4 bases from V and 2 from J; bases not matched to a gene: 10. The CDR3 nucleotides read TGTGCCAGCAGCCCCCTGCCGGGACTAGCGGGAGGTACCTACGAGCAGTACTTC. Translating it yields CASSPLPGLAGGTYEQYF.

This sequence joins TRBV7-8 and TRBJ1-1, with a possible D match to TRBD1 (5 bases). V lost 5 bases and J 1 base, leaving 14 bases between the germline ends. Per germline, CDR1 SGHVS and CDR2 FQNEAQ. This CDR3 contains 15 residues. CDR3 nucleotides: TGTGCCAGCAGCCTTATGACAGCGACGAACACTGAAGCTTTCTTT. Protein sequence: CASSLMTATNTEAFF.

V is TRBV9 and J is TRBJ2-1; TRBD1 matches 8 bases. J was trimmed by 7 bases and V by 0 bases; bases with no gene match: 3. CDR1 is SGDLS and CDR2 is YYNGEE in the germline V gene. The CDR3 has 14 amino acids. CDR3 in DNA: TGTGCCAGCAGCGTAGCGGGACAGGTAAATGAGCAGTTCTTC. It is translated as CASSVAGQVNEQFF.

The V gene is TRBV30, the J gene TRBJ2-7; D call uncertain. This CDR3 is 13 amino acids long. V shed 4 bases and J shed 0 bases, with 10 bases lying between them. Germline-derived CDR1 and CDR2 are GTSNPN and SVGIG (reference sequence). The CDR3 DNA is TGTGCCTGGACTAGGATAAGCTCCTACGAGCAGTACTTC. Amino acid sequence: CAWTRISSYEQYF.

This chain links TRBV5-1 with TRBJ2-3; D not certain. Between the trimmed V and J ends, which lost 3 bases and 5 bases, there was a span of 10 bases. Per germline, CDR1 SGHRS and CDR2 YFSETQ. The CDR3 is made up of 13 amino acids. The CDR3 nucleotides read TGCGCCAGCAGCTCAGACTGGCAAGATACGCAGTATTTT. Amino acids: CASSSDWQDTQYF.

The chain carries TRBV12-1 and TRBJ2-1; the tabulated D call, TRBD2, remains unverified against the DNA. TRBV12-1 is marked as a pseudogene. The length of the CDR3 is 23 residues. CDR3 amino acids: CASSSLPWVASGPSANSYNEQFF. CDR3 coding DNA: TGTGCCAGCAGCTCACTGCCGTGGGTGGCTAGCGGTCCTTCCGCTAACTCCTACAATGAGCAGTTCTTC.

This chain joins TRBV7-2 and TRBJ2-5; D perhaps matches TRBD1 (6 bases). The germline gives CDR1 SGHTA, CDR2 FQGNSA. V was clipped by 1 base and J by 1 base, with 7 bases between them. This CDR3 contains 14 residues. CDR3 nucleotides: TGTGCCAGCAGCTTAGGCAGGGGCCAAGAGACCCAGTACTTC. It yields the protein CASSLGRGQETQYF.

The CDR3 nucleotides read TGCGCCAGCAGCTTGTTCGCAGGTTCACCCCTCCACTTT. Residues: CASSLFAGSPLHF. The chain couples TRBV5-1 to TRBJ1-6; D gene uncertain. Germline lookup yields CDR1 SGHRS and CDR2 YFSETQ. The CDR3 totals 13 residues. The V gene lost 1 base and the J gene lost 9 bases, with 8 bases spanning the gap.

This chain joins TRBV11-2 and TRBJ2-2; D is perhaps TRBD1 (7 bases). Germline assignment: CDR1 SGHAT and CDR2 FQNNGV. Trimming took off 4 bases at V and 7 bases at J, with 13 bases between the two ends. CDR3 length: 14 amino acids. The CDR3 region is CASSSTRGVGELFF. The DNA for the CDR3 is TGTGCCAGCAGCTCCACCAGGGGGGTCGGGGAGCTGTTTTTT.

This sequence joins TRBV28 and TRBJ1-2; D is uncertain. Germline assignment: CDR1 MDHEN and CDR2 SYDVKM. The V and J ends lost 6 bases and 4 bases respectively, with 9 bases between them. The CDR3 is 12 residues long. Here the CDR3 reads CASRRNSYGYTF. Here the CDR3 DNA reads TGTGCCAGCAGGAGGAATTCCTATGGCTACACCTTC.

The chain links TRBV28 to TRBJ1-6; D is unclear. Germline CDR1 and CDR2: MDHEN and SYDVKM. Deletions cut 3 bases from V and 0 bases from J, with 9 bases between. This CDR3 has 16 residues. CDR3 nucleotide sequence: TGTGCCAGCAGTTTTTTTAGGAGCTCCTATAATTCACCCCTCCACTTT. Residues: CASSFFRSSYNSPLHF.

The J gene is TRBJ1-1, the V gene TRBV6-5; 7 nucleotides match TRBD1. Germline CDR1 reads MNHEY; CDR2 reads SVGAGI. CDR3 length: 12 amino acids. Trimming cost V 10 bases and J 6 bases; bases outside gene matches: 8. The CDR3 reads CATLGTAAEAFF. The CDR3 DNA is TGTGCCACCCTGGGGACAGCCGCTGAAGCTTTCTTT.

V and J are TRBV28 and TRBJ2-7, with 9 bases matching TRBD1. The CDR3 extends over 14 amino acids. CDR1 and CDR2 (germline): MDHEN, SYDVKM. V lost 9 bases and J lost 5; bases outside the gene matches: 11. The CDR3 loop is CASRTVGQGNEQYF. DNA for the CDR3: TGTGCCAGTCGGACAGTAGGACAGGGGAACGAGCAGTACTTC.

V gene TRBV7-3 combines with J gene TRBJ2-1; D may be TRBD1 (7 bases). Trimming cost V 5 bases and J 1 base, with 12 bases left between them. CDR3 length equals 15 residues. Germline CDR1 SGHTA, CDR2 FQGTGA. The CDR3 sequence: CASSTSGGSYNEQFF. In nucleotides, the CDR3 is TGTGCCAGCAGCACTTCAGGGGGGTCCTACAATGAGCAGTTCTTC.

CDR3 DNA: TGTGCCAGCAGCTTAGGCCCCCTGGGGACAGGGTTGAATGAGCAGTTCTTC. Its translation is CASSLGPLGTGLNEQFF. The chain links TRBV11-1 to TRBJ2-1; 9 bases line up with TRBD1. Per germline, CDR1 SGHAT and CDR2 FQDESV (reference sequence). With 1 base clipped from V and 7 bases from J, the junction kept 11 bases outside the gene matches. This CDR3 is 17 amino acids long. Full variable domain (remainder filled in from reference TRBV11-1 and TRBJ2-1): EAEVAQSPRYKITEKSQAVAFWCDPISGHATLYWYRQILGQGPELLVQFQDESVVDDSQLPKDRFSAERLKGVDSTLKIQPAELGDSAMYLCASSLGPLGTGLNEQFFGPGTRLTVL.

The chain joins TRBV7-2 to TRBJ2-1, with a possible D match to TRBD1 (5 bases). This CDR3 contains 12 residues. The V gene's germline CDR1 is SGHTA and CDR2 FQGNSA. Trimming removed 7 bases at V and 3 bases at J, with 7 bases between. The CDR3 protein is CASTRDYNEQFF. The CDR3 DNA reads TGTGCCAGCACCAGGGACTACAATGAGCAGTTCTTC.

The CDR3 protein is CASSQTGPNSPLHF. Written as DNA, the CDR3 is TGCGCCAGCAGCCAGACAGGGCCTAATTCACCCCTCCACTTT. This chain connects TRBV5-1 to TRBJ1-6; 7 positions match TRBD1. The CDR3 is 14 amino acids. V lost 4 bases, J lost 6 bases, and 4 bases stayed unmatched. CDR1 and CDR2 from the germline V gene are SGHRS and YFSETQ. The variable domain in full, completed from reference TRBV5-1 and TRBJ1-6, reads KAGVTQTPRYLIKTRGQQVTLSCSPISGHRSVSWYQQTPGQGLQFLFEYFSETQRNKGNFPGRFSGRQFSNSRSEMNVSTLELGDSALYLCASSQTGPNSPLHFGNGTRLTVT.

This clone was seen once. The chain employs TRBV19 and TRBJ2-3; tentatively, D is TRBD2 (6 bases). CDR3 length: 15 residues. The V and J ends lost 2 bases and 2 bases respectively, with 11 bases between them. Germline lookup yields CDR1 LNHDA and CDR2 SQIVND (reference sequence). The CDR3 protein is CASSIMRGYTDTQYF. The CDR3 bases are TGTGCCAGTAGTATAATGCGGGGCTACACAGATACGCAGTATTTT.

In the case of this clone: Additional DNA sequences in this sample encode the identical CDR3. The CDR3 loop is CASSPSGGSYEQYF. CDR3 sequence (DNA): TGTGCCAGCAGCCCCTCCGGGGGATCCTACGAGCAGTACTTC. V gene TRBV7-9 combines with J gene TRBJ2-7; perhaps TRBD2 as D (6 bases). This CDR3 has 14 residues. The V and J ends lost 5 bases and 1 base respectively, with 12 bases between them. Germline V lookup: CDR1 SEHNR, CDR2 FQNEAQ (reference sequence).

This clone was seen once. This chain connects TRBV20-1 to TRBJ2-3; D ambiguous. Per germline, CDR1 DFQATT and CDR2 SNEGSKA (reference sequence). The V gene lost 3 bases and the J gene lost 4 bases, with 5 bases spanning the gap. CDR3 length: 11 residues. CDR3: CSASRSDTQYF. CDR3 coding DNA: TGCAGTGCTAGCAGATCAGATACGCAGTATTTT.

J is TRBJ2-3 and V is TRBV28; D remains ambiguous. From germline, CDR1 is MDHEN and CDR2 SYDVKM. CDR3 length: 11 residues. The V end was cut by 4 bases, the J end by 7 bases, with 6 bases between. The CDR3 nucleotides read TGTGCCAGCAGTTCTGGCAATACGCAGTATTTT. Translating gives CASSSGNTQYF.